Below are 14 T cell receptor beta chains sequenced from a single sample in a study of T cells in Graves' hyperthyroidism and ophthalmopathy. RNA transcripts were the template for amplifying TCR beta CDR3 regions. TCR CDR3 underwent first-round RT-PCR with the HTBI primer set. From the multiplex PCR reads, TCRdb called clonotypes with MiXCR, one entry per CDR3 protein. This table has approximately 490,000 distinct CDR3 sequences, 22% appearing once. Sequenced material: blood. All receptors derive from a woman between 65 and 79 years old with Graves' ophthalmopathy.

V is TRBV19 and J is TRBJ1-1; D not certain. Germline CDR1 is LNHDA and CDR2 is SQIVND (reference sequence). This CDR3 spans 11 amino acids. V was pared by 2 bases and J by 7 bases, with 5 bases between. Here the CDR3 DNA reads TGTGCCAGTAGTATATGGGGTGAAGCTTTCTTT. Its protein product is CASSIWGEAFF.

The sample holds one count of this clonotype. V gene TRBV5-1 combines with J gene TRBJ2-1, with 9 nucleotides matching TRBD1. With V trimmed by 0 bases and J by 6 bases, 10 bases remained unmatched. This CDR3 is 17 amino acids long. Germline CDR1 and CDR2: SGHRS and YFSETQ. As DNA, the CDR3 is TGCGCCAGCAGCTTGGCGGGACAGGGTATCGGACCCAATGAGCAGTTCTTC. It specifies CASSLAGQGIGPNEQFF.

This clonotype was picked up a small number of times. The rearrangement uses TRBV14 and TRBJ2-7; tentative D call: TRBD2 (6 bases). The CDR3 is made up of 14 amino acids. Germline lookup yields CDR1 SGHDN and CDR2 FVKESK. Deletions cut 4 bases from V and 0 bases from J, with 10 bases between. The CDR3 loop reads CASSRLGGSYEQYF. CDR3 nucleotides: TGTGCCAGCAGCCGCCTGGGGGGCTCCTACGAGCAGTACTTC.

This clonotype was observed many times. The chain links TRBV3-1 to TRBJ1-1, with D uncertain. CDR3 length: 14 amino acids. The germline CDR1 and CDR2 sequences are LGHDT and YNNKEL (reference sequence). Trimming cost V 2 bases and J 1 base, with 8 bases left between them. The CDR3 DNA reads TGTGCCAGCAGCCAAACCAGTGGGAACACTGAAGCTTTCTTT. Protein product: CASSQTSGNTEAFF.

Notes on this clonotype: It may be a read error: a sequence one base away is much more abundant. The CDR3 region has the DNA TGTGCCAGCAGTGAGGAACTGAACACTGAAGCTTTCTTT. Translating it yields CASSEELNTEAFF. The chain couples TRBV6-4 to TRBJ1-1; D is unclear. Trimming stripped 3 bases from V and 0 bases from J, with 5 bases between. The germline gives CDR1 MRHNA, CDR2 SNTAGT. The length of the CDR3 is 13 residues.

This clonotype was detected only a few times. CDR3 DNA sequence: TGTGCCAGCTCACCGACCCTCCTCGGGGTGAATACGCAGTATTTT. Amino acids: CASSPTLLGVNTQYF. This sequence joins TRBV18 and TRBJ2-3, with D perhaps matching TRBD2 (5 bases). CDR3 size: 15 residues. The germline V gene has CDR1 KGHSH and CDR2 LQKENI. The germline V and J ends were trimmed by 3 bases and 7 bases, with 17 bases remaining between them.

In this sample, this clonotype turned up many times. The chain employs TRBV27 and TRBJ2-3, with D possibly being TRBD2 (5 bases). The CDR3 has 15 amino acids. Germline V gene data show CDR1 as MNHEY and CDR2 as SMNVEV (reference sequence). Trimming pared 5 bases from V and 6 bases from J, leaving 18 bases between. CDR3: CASSLSGLSADTQYF. DNA for the CDR3: TGTGCCAGCAGTCTAAGCGGTCTCTCCGCGGATACGCAGTATTTT.

J is TRBJ1-4 and V is TRBV12-5; TRBD1 matches at 10 bases. CDR3 length: 16 amino acids. The V gene's germline CDR1 is LGHNT and CDR2 FRNRAP. J gave up 8 bases and V 0 bases, and 6 bases lay outside the gene matches. The CDR3 nucleotides are TGTGCTAGTGGTTTGGTAATCGGGACAGGGGAAGAAAAACTGTTTTTT. Its protein product is CASGLVIGTGEEKLFF.

The genes are TRBV10-3 and TRBJ2-2; possibly TRBD1 for D (5 bases). V lost 0 bases, J lost 1 base, and 18 bases lay in between. Germline loops: CDR1 ENHRY, CDR2 SYGVKD. This CDR3 has 19 residues. CDR3 sequence: CAISESEVGVSGNTGELFF. In nucleotides, the CDR3 is TGTGCCATCAGTGAGTCGGAAGTAGGGGTATCGGGGAACACCGGGGAGCTGTTTTTT.

V is TRBV6-1 and J is TRBJ1-5; D remains ambiguous. Germline V gene lookup returns CDR1 MNHNS and CDR2 SASEGT. The V and J ends lost 5 bases and 1 base respectively, with 15 bases between them. The length of the CDR3 is 16 residues. The DNA for the CDR3 is TGTGCCAGCAGTATAGGGCCGAGGGTAAGCAATCAGCCCCAGCATTTT. Amino acid sequence: CASSIGPRVSNQPQHF.

V usage is TRBV5-5 and J usage is TRBJ2-7, with D perhaps assigned TRBD1 or TRBD2 (5 bases each). CDR3 length equals 14 residues. With 4 bases removed from V and 3 bases from J, the gap between germline ends came to 14 bases. CDR1 is SGHKS, CDR2 YYEKEE, per germline (reference sequence). The CDR3 DNA is TGTGCCAGCAGCCATACGGGGCCGGGCTACGAGCAGTACTTC. It yields the protein CASSHTGPGYEQYF.

V usage is TRBV6-1 and J usage is TRBJ1-1, with TRBD1 matching over 7 bases. Germline values: CDR1 MNHNS, CDR2 SASEGT. The CDR3 loop spans 15 amino acids. V lost 0 bases, J lost 4 bases, and 5 bases stayed unmatched. CDR3 nucleotides: TGTGCCAGCAGTGAAGCGGCAGGGGGGGTCACTGAAGCTTTCTTT. Its translation: CASSEAAGGVTEAFF.

The CDR3 reads CASSPTSGRHDEQFF. DNA for the CDR3: TGTGCCAGCAGTCCGACTAGCGGGAGACACGATGAGCAGTTCTTC. V and J are TRBV27 and TRBJ2-1; TRBD2 agrees at 12 bases. Germline lookup yields CDR1 MNHEY and CDR2 SMNVEV (reference sequence). The CDR3 totals 15 residues. The junction had 7 bases not matched to a gene; V was cut back by 5 bases and J by 8 bases.

The sample holds many counts of this clonotype. V and J are TRBV6-2 or TRBV6-3 and TRBJ2-1; D possibly corresponds to TRBD1 (6 bases). CDR1 is MNHEY and CDR2 is SVGEGT in the germline V gene. The CDR3 sequence is 14 residues long. Trimming shortened V by 9 bases and J by 0 bases, and 12 bases separated the two germline ends. Here the CDR3 DNA reads TGTGCCAGGGCGGGCAGGGGCTCCTACAATGAGCAGTTCTTC. It is translated as CARAGRGSYNEQFF.